Described below is a single T cell receptor (beta chain) sequence and its context. Its antigen is undetermined. The source of the sample is a study of cytomegalovirus exposure and HLA in healthy donors. Regarding the study as a whole: In a later analysis, an Asian-associated ancestry cluster reportedly showed fewer N-insertions than the approximately 620-donor mean. Despite most TCR sequences being rare, some public TCRs occurred in many donors.

V dropped 4 bases and J dropped 8 bases, with 11 bases sitting between them. Germline assignment: CDR1 SGHTA and CDR2 FQGNSA. The CDR3 length is 12 residues. Donors sampled were nominally healthy, though unrecorded immune exposures were likely. The PCR made use of 60 Vbeta and 13 Jbeta primers. How the authors handled the data: Later work found tens of millions of unique TCR beta chains, with about 10 million shared. The data were produced by immunoSEQ multiplex PCR, yet TCRdb's version contains in-frame clones alone and is incomplete. For V, J and clone size, that table is used; D and trimming come from the DNA. The table lists 150,000 or so clones, roughly four fifths of them singletons.

Sequenced input: PBMCs. The V call is TRBV7-2, the J call TRBJ1-2; D uncertain. This TCR was recovered from a man under 40 in good health and CMV-seropositive. The CDR3, as DNA: TGTGCCAGCAGCTCCGGGATTCGGGGCTACACCTTC. Amino acid sequence: CASSSGIRGYTF.